The 27 T cell receptor beta chains below were found in one sample sequenced in a study of blood T cell repertoires in COVID-19. TCRdb's copy holds only in-frame clones and misses some; the assay was immunoSEQ multiplex PCR. The sample has under 300,000 clones; 86% are singletons. Sample: peripheral blood. These receptors were collected from a man older than 75 with acute or convalescent COVID-19.

The sample holds one count of this clone. Other nucleotide sequences from this sample produce the same CDR3. V usage is TRBV5-1 and J usage is TRBJ1-4; tentatively, D is TRBD1 (5 bases). Germline assignment: CDR1 SGHRS and CDR2 YFSETQ. The CDR3 loop spans 14 amino acids. V was shortened by 2 bases and J by 5 bases, with 10 bases between the two germline ends. DNA of the CDR3: TGCGCCAGCAGCTTAAGCGGGACGAATGAAAAACTGTTTTTT. Translated, it gives CASSLSGTNEKLFF.

The chain couples TRBV4-1 to TRBJ1-5, with TRBD1 matching over 7 bases. The CDR3 is made up of 16 amino acids. Germline V gives CDR1 MGHRA, CDR2 YSYEKL. With V trimmed by 1 base and J by 2 bases, 5 bases remained unmatched. CDR3 in amino acids: CASSQVNDRGNQPQHF. DNA of the CDR3: TGCGCCAGCAGCCAAGTCAATGACAGGGGCAATCAGCCCCAGCATTTT.

This chain connects TRBV6-5 to TRBJ1-6; 9 bases fit TRBD1. The CDR3 runs to 15 residues. V lost 5 bases and J lost 8; bases outside the gene matches: 7. Germline lookup yields CDR1 MNHEY and CDR2 SVGAGI. The CDR3 nucleotides are TGTGCCAGCAGTCTCGGACAGGGGCAGGATTCACCCCTCCACTTT. Translated, it gives CASSLGQGQDSPLHF.

As DNA, the CDR3 is TGTGCCAGCAGCACCGGGACAGGGACCTATGGCTACACCTTC. It encodes CASSTGTGTYGYTF. The V call is TRBV7-9, the J call TRBJ1-2; TRBD1 aligns across 9 bases. Germline-derived CDR1 and CDR2 are SEHNR and FQNEAQ (reference sequence). After removal of 5 bases from V and 4 bases from J, the junction contained 5 bases not matched to a gene. This CDR3 spans 14 amino acids.

The V call is TRBV25-1, the J call TRBJ2-7; 9 bases line up with TRBD2. The CDR3 covers 15 residues. The germline V gene encodes CDR1 MGHDK and CDR2 SYGVNS. V dropped 4 bases and J dropped 3; count of bases not matched to a gene: 7. The CDR3 region is CASSVAGGSIYEQYF. CDR3 sequence (DNA): TGTGCCAGCAGTGTCGCGGGGGGGAGCATCTACGAGCAGTACTTC.

This CDR3 reads CASSSIGVGQETQYF. The CDR3, as DNA: TGTGCCAGCAGCTCCATCGGAGTCGGGCAAGAGACCCAGTACTTC. This chain joins TRBV11-2 and TRBJ2-5, with D hard to call. In germline, CDR1 is SGHAT, CDR2 FQNNGV. The V end was cut by 4 bases, the J end by 2 bases, with 14 bases between. This CDR3 is built from 15 residues.

The chain combines TRBV27 with TRBJ1-2, with TRBD1 as a possible D gene (5 bases). The V end lost 6 bases, the J end lost 8 bases, and 19 bases lay between the germline ends. This CDR3 region has 14 residues. Germline assignment: CDR1 MNHEY and CDR2 SMNVEV (reference sequence). The CDR3 region has the DNA TGTGCCAGCAGCCTTGGGGAGGGGATGAGCGGCTACACCTTC. It translates to CASSLGEGMSGYTF.

The CDR3 spells CARGGTRPHEQFF. The CDR3 nucleotides read TGTGCCAGGGGGGGGACCCGGCCCCATGAGCAGTTCTTC. The chain combines TRBV7-2 with TRBJ2-1, with TRBD2 matching 7 bases. Germline V gene sequence: CDR1 SGHTA, CDR2 FQGNSA. The CDR3 is made up of 13 amino acids. Trimming removed 9 bases from V and 8 bases from J; junction bases left unmatched: 10.

J is TRBJ1-2 and V is TRBV28; 7 bases line up with TRBD1. Germline CDR1 is MDHEN and CDR2 is SYDVKM. After removal of 3 bases from V and 3 bases from J, the junction contained 7 bases not matched to a gene. The CDR3 loop spans 15 amino acids. CDR3 protein: CASSFPTGIYYGYTF. The CDR3 DNA is TGTGCCAGCAGTTTCCCGACAGGGATCTACTATGGCTACACCTTC.

V gene TRBV7-2 combines with J gene TRBJ2-4; a weak D match, TRBD2 (6 bases). Germline assignment: CDR1 SGHTA and CDR2 FQGNSA. V lost 1 base and J 13 bases, leaving 11 bases between the germline ends. The CDR3 consists of 12 residues. CDR3 region: CASSLERGIQYF. The CDR3 DNA sequence: TGTGCCAGCAGCTTAGAGCGCGGGATCCAGTACTTC.

The V gene is TRBV28, the J gene TRBJ1-2; 9 nucleotides line up with TRBD1. CDR1 is MDHEN and CDR2 is SYDVKM in the germline V gene. This CDR3 spans 16 amino acids. V gave up 4 bases and J gave up 5 bases; unmatched junction bases: 11. The CDR3 bases are TGTGCCAGCAGTTCGGTACAGGGGGCGTCCCTTTATGGCTACACCTTC. This translates into CASSSVQGASLYGYTF.

With respect to this clone: Other DNA variants within this sample encode the same CDR3. V and J are TRBV7-9 and TRBJ2-1; D gene unclear. There are 11 residues in the CDR3. The V end lost 5 bases, the J end lost 3 bases, and 2 bases lay between the germline ends. Germline V gives CDR1 SEHNR, CDR2 FQNEAQ (reference sequence). DNA of the CDR3: TGTGCCAGCAGCCGCTACAATGAGCAGTTCTTC. It translates to CASSRYNEQFF. The variable domain in full, completed from reference TRBV7-9 and TRBJ2-1, reads DTGVSQNPRHKITKRGQNVTFRCDPISEHNRLYWYRQTLGQGPEFLTYFQNEAQLEKSRLLSDRFSAERPKGSFSTLEIQRTEQGDSAMYLCASSRYNEQFFGPGTRLTVL.

V usage is TRBV9 and J usage is TRBJ2-3; 10 nucleotides align to TRBD2. V lost 4 bases and J lost 2; bases outside the gene matches: 10. The CDR3 is 17 amino acids. The germline gives CDR1 SGDLS, CDR2 YYNGEE. The CDR3 is CASSLETGLAVTDTQYF. CDR3 in DNA: TGTGCCAGCAGCCTCGAAACAGGACTAGCGGTCACAGATACGCAGTATTTT. The variable domain in full, with the rest retrieved from reference TRBV9 and TRBJ2-3, is DSGVTQTPKHLITATGQRVTLRCSPRSGDLSVYWYQQSLDQGLQFLIQYYNGEERAKGNILERFSAQQFPDLHSELNLSSLELGDSALYFCASSLETGLAVTDTQYFGPGTRLTVL.

The chain is built from TRBV6-1 and TRBJ2-7; D possibly corresponds to TRBD1 (6 bases). Trimming removed 2 bases at V and 3 bases at J, with 11 bases between. CDR3 size: 14 residues. Germline-derived CDR1 and CDR2 are MNHNS and SASEGT. The CDR3 coding sequence is TGTGCCAGCAGTGAAAGTTACAGGGACTACGAGCAGTACTTC. Translating gives CASSESYRDYEQYF.

This rearrangement joins TRBV5-6 to TRBJ1-6; D is unresolved. CDR1 is SGHDT, CDR2 YYEEEE, per germline. Trimming removed 5 bases from V and 10 bases from J, with 10 bases in between. CDR3 length equals 12 residues. The CDR3 here is CASRLQISPLHF. The CDR3 nucleotides are TGTGCCAGCAGACTACAAATATCACCCCTCCACTTT.

This sequence joins TRBV5-1 and TRBJ2-5; 10 bases map to TRBD2. The germline gives CDR1 SGHRS, CDR2 YFSETQ. V shed 1 base, J shed 4 bases, and the junction held 7 bases outside the gene matches. The CDR3 totals 16 residues. DNA for the CDR3: TGCGCCAGCAGCTTGATCAGCGGGGGGGCCGGAGAGACCCAGTACTTC. This sequence encodes CASSLISGGAGETQYF.

The sample holds one count of this clone. The chain links TRBV6-2 or TRBV6-3 to TRBJ1-2; D remains ambiguous. V was shortened by 4 bases and J by 5 bases, with 5 bases between the two germline ends. The germline CDR1 and CDR2 sequences are MNHEY and SVGEGT. CDR3 length: 11 amino acids. As DNA, the CDR3 is TGTGCCAGCAGTTCCCTATATGGCTACACCTTC. Translated: CASSSLYGYTF.

The gene calls are TRBV5-6 and TRBJ2-7; D ambiguous. Looked up from germline, CDR1 is SGHDT and CDR2 is YYEEEE. This CDR3 has 14 residues. The germline V and J ends were trimmed by 1 base and 2 bases, with 10 bases remaining between them. The CDR3 bases are TGTGCCAGCAGCTTGAGGTACAGAGCCTACGAGCAGTACTTC. It translates to CASSLRYRAYEQYF.

The sample holds one count of this clone. V is TRBV28 and J is TRBJ1-3; a weak D match, TRBD1 (5 bases). Trimming took off 6 bases at V and 2 bases at J, with 11 bases between the two ends. The CDR3 extends over 14 amino acids. Germline V gene lookup returns CDR1 MDHEN and CDR2 SYDVKM. The CDR3 region is CASRPGTPGNTIYF. The CDR3 DNA reads TGTGCCAGCAGACCCGGGACTCCTGGAAACACCATATATTTT. Full variable domain (missing parts from reference TRBV28 and TRBJ1-3): DVKVTQSSRYLVKRTGEKVFLECVQDMDHENMFWYRQDPGLGLRLIYFSYDVKMKEKGDIPEGYSVSREKKERFSLILESASTNQTSMYLCASRPGTPGNTIYFGEGSWLTVV.

The CDR3, as DNA: TGTGCCAGCAGCCTGGGACAGAGATACAATGAGCAGTTCTTC. It translates to CASSLGQRYNEQFF. The chain joins TRBV3-1 (or the pseudogene TRBV3-2) to TRBJ2-1; 7 bases map to TRBD1. After removal of 4 bases from V and 4 bases from J, the junction contained 4 bases not matched to a gene. The CDR3 contains 14 residues. Germline CDR1 is LGHDT and CDR2 is YNNKEL (reference sequence).

This chain uses TRBV18 with TRBJ1-2, with D perhaps matching TRBD1 (5 bases). In germline, CDR1 is KGHSH, CDR2 LQKENI. The germline V and J ends were trimmed by 3 bases and 4 bases, with 9 bases remaining between them. This CDR3 comprises 13 residues. The CDR3 region is CASSPGGTYGYTF. In DNA, the CDR3 is TGTGCCAGCTCACCGGGGGGAACCTATGGCTACACCTTC.

V usage is TRBV6-5 and J usage is TRBJ2-5; TRBD2 matches 15 bases. Germline V gene data show CDR1 as MNHEY and CDR2 as SVGAGI. The CDR3 loop spans 14 amino acids. The J segment lost 5 bases and the V segment lost 7 bases, leaving 2 bases of the junction unmatched. Written as DNA, the CDR3 is TGTGCCAGCACCGGGACTAGCGGGAGGGAGACCCAGTACTTC. This codes for CASTGTSGRETQYF.

The V gene is TRBV5-3, the J gene TRBJ1-3; no clear D. TRBV5-3 is known as an ORF, though its function is uncertain. Trimming cost V 10 bases and J 0 bases, with 8 bases left between them. This CDR3 is built from 12 residues. The CDR3 here is CASICSGNTIYF. The DNA of the CDR3 is TGTGCCTCTATTTGCTCTGGAAACACCATATATTTT.

The chain links TRBV11-1 to TRBJ2-7, with D possibly TRBD1 on 5 matching bases. Trimming removed 7 bases from V and 4 bases from J, with 8 bases in between. The CDR3 has 11 amino acids. Per germline, CDR1 SGHAT and CDR2 FQDESV (reference sequence). CDR3 sequence reads: CASTNRYEQYF. The CDR3 DNA reads as TGTGCCAGCACCAACAGGTACGAGCAGTACTTC.

This sequence joins TRBV3-1 (or the pseudogene TRBV3-2) and TRBJ1-2; weak D call: TRBD1 (5 bases). There are 13 residues in the CDR3. Per germline, CDR1 LGHDT and CDR2 YNNKEL (reference sequence). Trimming stripped 2 bases from V and 2 bases from J, with 6 bases between. The CDR3 spells CASSQRGNYGYTF. The DNA of the CDR3 is TGTGCCAGCAGCCAACGGGGGAACTATGGCTACACCTTC.

This clone showed up just a few times. This chain uses TRBV4-3 with TRBJ1-2; 8 bases are a match to TRBD1. Trimming removed 0 bases from V and 8 bases from J; junction bases left unmatched: 11. CDR3 length: 16 amino acids. Germline CDR1 LGHNA, CDR2 YSLEER. The CDR3 region has the DNA TGCGCCAGCAGCCAAGAGCTTTCGGGACAGGCGGTAGGCTACACCTTC. Encoded protein: CASSQELSGQAVGYTF.

The V gene is TRBV28, the J gene TRBJ1-6; 8 bases agree with TRBD1. Unmatched junction bases numbered 6, after V lost 5 bases and J lost 9 bases. The germline V gene encodes CDR1 MDHEN and CDR2 SYDVKM. CDR3 size: 14 residues. DNA for the CDR3: TGTGCCAGCAGTCTTCGACAGGGGAGTTCACCCCTCCACTTT. Translation: CASSLRQGSSPLHF.